Described below is a single T cell receptor beta chain sequence and its context. These data originate in a study of T cell changes during pregnancy in multiple sclerosis. Here immunoSEQ multiplex PCR was the method, and the copy in TCRdb shows in-frame clones only, minus some. The repertoire has roughly 11,000 clones, roughly 80% of them found once; the top ten carry about 11%. The TCR originated in a female donor in good health, enrolled as a control in a pregnancy study. Specimen: CD8+ T cells from peripheral blood mononuclear cells, collected after pregnancy.

CDR3 residues: CASSSQTGFVEDEKLFF. In DNA form, the CDR3 reads TGTGCCAGCAGCTCACAAACAGGGTTTGTGGAGGATGAAAAACTGTTTTTT. This chain connects TRBV7-9 to TRBJ1-4, with D tentatively TRBD1 (6 bases). The V end was cut by 4 bases, the J end by 6 bases, with 21 bases between. Germline CDR1 and CDR2: SEHNR and FQNEAQ (reference sequence). The CDR3 extends over 17 amino acids.